The entry below gives a single T cell receptor (delta chain) sequence along with its context. Only one base separates this from a far larger clonotype, so it likely reflects a read error. Within the sample, other DNA sequences also encode this same CDR3. The record originates from a study of gamma-delta T cells after stem cell transplantation. From germline, CDR1 is GEAIGNYY and CDR2 EKD. The J segment lost 0 bases and the V segment lost 2 bases, leaving 10 bases of the junction unmatched. There are 18 residues in the CDR3. TCRdb re-called the RT-PCR reads using CATT. The data show some 1,400 delta-chain clones, about a tenth seen once.

The V call is TRDV2, the J call TRDJ1; 11 bases fit TRDD3. The receptor was isolated from a human donor. It is not recorded whose cells these are; they may come from a transplant donor. Material: gamma-delta T cells. The CDR3 here is CACDIVGDTRSYTDKLIF. CDR3 nucleotide sequence: TGTGCCTGTGACATAGTGGGGGATACGCGGTCTTACACCGATAAACTCATCTTT.